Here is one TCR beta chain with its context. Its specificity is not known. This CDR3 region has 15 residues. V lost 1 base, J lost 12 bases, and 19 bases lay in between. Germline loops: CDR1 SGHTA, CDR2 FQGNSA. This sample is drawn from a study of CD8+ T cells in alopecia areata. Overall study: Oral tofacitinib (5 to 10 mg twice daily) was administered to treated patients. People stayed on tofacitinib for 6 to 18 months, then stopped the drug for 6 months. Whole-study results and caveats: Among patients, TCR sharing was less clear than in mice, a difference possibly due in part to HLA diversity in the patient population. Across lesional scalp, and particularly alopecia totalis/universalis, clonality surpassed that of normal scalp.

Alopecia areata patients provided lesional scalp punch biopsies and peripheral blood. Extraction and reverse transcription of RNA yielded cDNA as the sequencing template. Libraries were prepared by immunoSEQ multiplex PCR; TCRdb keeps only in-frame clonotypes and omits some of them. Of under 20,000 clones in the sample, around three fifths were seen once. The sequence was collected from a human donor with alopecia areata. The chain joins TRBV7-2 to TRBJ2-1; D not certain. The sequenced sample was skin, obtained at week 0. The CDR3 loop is CASSLEAHKTVPQFF. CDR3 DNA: TGTGCCAGCAGCTTAGAGGCACACAAGACTGTTCCGCAGTTCTTC.